This TCR beta chain is drawn from a study of OX40 agonist ivuxolimab in advanced cancers. Overall study results and limits: At 0.1 to 3.0 mg/kg, CD4+ and CD8+ blood T cells expanded clonally by week 6.

Germline lookup yields CDR1 SGHNT and CDR2 YENEEA. The V gene end was trimmed by 1 base and the J gene end by 2 bases; junction bases not matched to a gene: 1. This CDR3 has 15 amino acids. Sequencing was performed with immunoSEQ multiplex PCR; in TCRdb, only in-frame clones are kept and a portion is missing. This table has 40,000 or so clones, more than 75% appearing once. On this clone itself: Its antigen is still unknown.

This TCR came from an adult with an advanced solid tumor such as melanoma, head and neck, liver or kidney cancer. The genes are TRBV11-3 and TRBJ2-3, with TRBD2 matching over 9 bases. The source material was CD4+ or CD8+ T cells sorted from blood, sampled in a trial of the OX40 agonist ivuxolimab. CDR3 DNA sequence: TGTGCCAGCAGCTTAGGACTAGCGGCCACAGATACGCAGTATTTT. As protein: CASSLGLAATDTQYF. Drawing the rest from reference TRBV11-3 and TRBJ2-3, the complete variable domain is EAGVVQSPRYKIIEKKQPVAFWCNPISGHNTLYWYLQNLGQGPELLIRYENEEAVDDSQLPKDRFSAERLKGVDSTLKIQPAELGDSAVYLCASSLGLAATDTQYFGPGTRLTVL.